This T cell receptor beta chain appears in the sequencing data of a study of T cells after yellow fever vaccination. Study-level results: In post-booster samples, most primary-vaccination clones reappeared (about 95% CD4, 75% to 90% CD8).

Template switching with 5'RACE generated the TCR cDNA and added a universal primer site and UMIs. TCRdb independently ran MiXCR on the 5' RACE reads; one entry per CDR3 protein. This sample has 620,000 or so distinct CDR3 sequences, with approximately 13% found just once. The length of the CDR3 is 13 residues. The germline CDR1 and CDR2 sequences are DFQATT and SNEGSKA (reference sequence). With 0 bases removed from V and 3 bases from J, the gap between germline ends came to 9 bases. Notes on this clonotype: What it binds is not known.

The starting material was PBMCs, obtained on the day of the yellow fever booster vaccination. The sequence derives from a young man who received the YFV17D yellow fever vaccine. The chain is built from TRBV20-1 and TRBJ2-7; D might be TRBD2 (6 bases). CDR3 nucleotide sequence: TGCAGTGCTAGAGATTCTAGCGACTACGAGCAGTACTTC. The encoded protein is CSARDSSDYEQYF.